Described below is a single T cell receptor beta chain sequence and its context. Clones were sequenced by immunoSEQ multiplex PCR, and TCRdb holds only the in-frame ones, with some missing. The table records fewer than 80,000 clones, less than 90% of them present only once. This record belongs to a study of radiation and T cells in renal cell carcinoma. The time point is: blood 4 weeks post-SBRT, at nephrectomy. As for treatment: 15 Gy SBRT to primary tumor, nephrectomy 4 weeks later. Germline V gene sequence: CDR1 MNHNS, CDR2 SASEGT. The CDR3 is 13 amino acids. Trimming took off 4 bases at V and 2 bases at J, with 8 bases between the two ends.

The TCR comes from a woman aged 60-70 years with renal cell carcinoma. The source was blood, collected from a patient whose treatment included radiotherapy and nephrectomy. This rearrangement joins TRBV6-1 to TRBJ1-1; no reliable D call. CDR3 nucleotides: TGTGCCAGCAGTGTGGACCCTAACACTGAAGCTTTCTTT. It codes for CASSVDPNTEAFF.